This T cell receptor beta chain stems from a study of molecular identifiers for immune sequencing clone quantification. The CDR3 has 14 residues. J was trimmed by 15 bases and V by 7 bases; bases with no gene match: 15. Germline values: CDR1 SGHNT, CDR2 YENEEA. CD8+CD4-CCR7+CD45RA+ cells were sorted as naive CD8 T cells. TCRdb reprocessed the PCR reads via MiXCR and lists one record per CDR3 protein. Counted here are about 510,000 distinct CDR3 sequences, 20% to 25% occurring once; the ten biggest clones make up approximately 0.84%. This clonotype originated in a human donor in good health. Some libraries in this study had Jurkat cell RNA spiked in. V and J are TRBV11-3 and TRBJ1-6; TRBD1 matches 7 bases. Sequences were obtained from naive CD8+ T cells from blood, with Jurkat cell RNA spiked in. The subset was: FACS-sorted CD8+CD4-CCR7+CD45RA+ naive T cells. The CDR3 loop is CASIRTGQPQILHF. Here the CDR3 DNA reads TGTGCCAGCATCCGGACAGGCCAGCCTCAGATCCTCCACTTT.